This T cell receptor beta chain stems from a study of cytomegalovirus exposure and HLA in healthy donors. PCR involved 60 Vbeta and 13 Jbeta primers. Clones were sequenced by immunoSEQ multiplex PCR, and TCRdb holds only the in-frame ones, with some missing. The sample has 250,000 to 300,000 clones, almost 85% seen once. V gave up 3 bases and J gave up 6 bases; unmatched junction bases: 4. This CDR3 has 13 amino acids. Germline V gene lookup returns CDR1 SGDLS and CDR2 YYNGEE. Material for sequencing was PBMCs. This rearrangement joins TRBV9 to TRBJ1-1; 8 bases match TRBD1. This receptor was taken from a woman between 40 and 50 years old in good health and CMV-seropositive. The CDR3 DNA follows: TGTGCCAGCAGCGGCGACAGGGGCCCTGAAGCTTTCTTT. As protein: CASSGDRGPEAFF.